Below are 12 T cell receptor beta chains sequenced from a single sample in a study of blood T cell repertoires in COVID-19. The assay was immunoSEQ multiplex PCR, and TCRdb's table has in-frame clones only and misses some. The table lists approximately 140,000 clones, roughly 82% of them singletons. Sequenced material: peripheral blood. The source is a man between 65 and 85 years old with acute or convalescent COVID-19.

V usage is TRBV5-1 and J usage is TRBJ1-5, with 8 bases fitting TRBD1. The CDR3 runs 15 residues. Germline-derived CDR1 and CDR2 are SGHRS and YFSETQ. V shed 4 bases, J shed 7 bases, and the junction held 10 bases outside the gene matches. In nucleotides, the CDR3 is TGCGCCAGCAGCCCGCAGGGGGCGCCCGGGCAGCCCCAGCATTTT. It specifies CASSPQGAPGQPQHF.

The V gene is TRBV6-6, the J gene TRBJ2-7; D might be TRBD1 (6 bases). CDR1 MNHNY and CDR2 SVGAGI come from the germline V gene (reference sequence). The CDR3 is 14 residues long. Trimming pared 4 bases from V and 2 bases from J, leaving 12 bases between. CDR3 sequence: CASSSGTTPYEQYF. The DNA for the CDR3 is TGTGCCAGCAGTTCCGGGACAACACCCTACGAGCAGTACTTC.

This chain uses TRBV5-6 with TRBJ2-3; a possible D gene is TRBD2 (6 bases). From germline, CDR1 is SGHDT and CDR2 YYEEEE. Trimming shortened V by 0 bases and J by 2 bases, and 13 bases separated the two germline ends. The CDR3 runs 16 residues. The CDR3 coding sequence is TGTGCCAGCAGCTTGGCGGGGGTGGGGGACACAGATACGCAGTATTTT. Its translation is CASSLAGVGDTDTQYF.

This sequence joins TRBV28 and TRBJ2-2; possibly TRBD1 for D (5 bases). Germline lookup yields CDR1 MDHEN and CDR2 SYDVKM. V lost 2 bases to trimming and J lost 4 bases, with 11 bases between them. The CDR3 is 15 amino acids. The DNA for the CDR3 is TGTGCCAGCAGTTTAGTGACAGTAGGCACCGGGGAGCTGTTTTTT. Translation: CASSLVTVGTGELFF.

The chain carries TRBV14 and TRBJ2-3, with TRBD1 identical over 8 bases. In germline, CDR1 is SGHDN, CDR2 FVKESK. V lost 4 bases to trimming and J lost 4 bases; unmatched junction nucleotides: 10. The CDR3 has 16 amino acids. CDR3 sequence: CASSLIQGDSADTQYF. CDR3 in DNA: TGTGCCAGCAGCCTGATACAGGGGGACAGCGCAGATACGCAGTATTTT. The entire variable domain, with the rest obtained from reference TRBV14 and TRBJ2-3, is as follows: EAGVTQFPSHSVIEKGQTVTLRCDPISGHDNLYWYRRVMGKEIKFLLHFVKESKQDESGMPNNRFLAERTGGTYSTLKVQPAELEDSGVYFCASSLIQGDSADTQYFGPGTRLTVL.

This CDR3 reads CASSKLGQGPTNYGYTF. CDR3 in DNA: TGTGCCAGCAGCAAATTAGGACAGGGACCGACTAACTATGGCTACACCTTC. The chain links TRBV21-1 to TRBJ1-2; the D call TRBD1 from the table was never checked on the DNA. TRBV21-1 is a documented pseudogene. The CDR3 spans 17 residues.

The rearrangement uses TRBV5-1 and TRBJ2-1; possible D gene TRBD2, 5 bases. The CDR3 contains 16 residues. V was shortened by 2 bases and J by 4 bases, with 16 bases between the two germline ends. Looked up from germline, CDR1 is SGHRS and CDR2 is YFSETQ. The CDR3 nucleotides read TGCGCCAGCAGCTTTGCGGGCTCTGACGCTTACAATGAGCAGTTCTTC. This gives the protein CASSFAGSDAYNEQFF. The variable domain in full, completed from reference TRBV5-1 and TRBJ2-1, reads KAGVTQTPRYLIKTRGQQVTLSCSPISGHRSVSWYQQTPGQGLQFLFEYFSETQRNKGNFPGRFSGRQFSNSRSEMNVSTLELGDSALYLCASSFAGSDAYNEQFFGPGTRLTVL.

The V gene is TRBV4-2, the J gene TRBJ1-2; the D gene is possibly TRBD1 (6 bases). V was shortened by 0 bases and J by 4 bases, with 9 bases between the two germline ends. Germline values: CDR1 LGHNA, CDR2 YNFKEQ. The CDR3 contains 14 residues. The CDR3 sequence: CASSQERQVYGYTF. The CDR3 DNA reads TGTGCCAGCAGCCAAGAAAGACAGGTCTATGGCTACACCTTC.

This clone came up once. The chain is built from TRBV5-5 and TRBJ2-7; 7 bases map to TRBD1. This CDR3 spans 14 amino acids. Germline-derived CDR1 and CDR2 are SGHKS and YYEKEE (reference sequence). With V trimmed by 1 base and J by 4 bases, 5 bases remained unmatched. CDR3: CASSLYDRAYEQYF. DNA of the CDR3: TGTGCCAGCAGCTTGTATGACAGGGCGTACGAGCAGTACTTC.

This clone was observed a single time. The rearrangement uses TRBV9 and TRBJ2-1, with a tentative D call TRBD2 (5 bases). Trimming pared 0 bases from V and 1 base from J, leaving 14 bases between. CDR3 length equals 17 residues. In germline, CDR1 is SGDLS, CDR2 YYNGEE. This CDR3 reads CASSVGGGTGSYNEQFF. CDR3 sequence (DNA): TGTGCCAGCAGCGTAGGCGGAGGCACGGGGTCCTACAATGAGCAGTTCTTC.

CDR3 in DNA: TGTGCCAGCCGATTCAGGACTTCGTACCAAGAGACCCAGTACTTC. It is translated as CASRFRTSYQETQYF. The V and J genes are TRBV6-5 and TRBJ2-5; tentatively, D is TRBD2 (5 bases). The CDR3 consists of 15 residues. Germline CDR1 is MNHEY and CDR2 is SVGAGI. V lost 8 bases to trimming and J lost 0 bases, with 16 bases between them.

This chain joins TRBV27 and TRBJ2-1; 15 bases are shared with TRBD2. With 5 bases clipped from V and 11 bases from J, the junction kept 4 bases outside the gene matches. The germline V gene has CDR1 MNHEY and CDR2 SMNVEV (reference sequence). CDR3 length: 14 residues. The DNA for the CDR3 is TGTGCCAGCAGTCGGACTAGCGGGAGGGCCAAGCAGTTCTTC. This translates into CASSRTSGRAKQFF.